This T cell receptor beta chain emerged from a study of cytomegalovirus exposure and HLA in healthy donors. Only in-frame clones appear in the TCRdb table, and some are missing; sequencing was by immunoSEQ multiplex PCR. This sample has over 150,000 clones, with 85% found just once. Sequencing was carried out using PBMCs. The TCR sequence derives from a man aged 18 to 29 in good health and CMV-seropositive.

The CDR3 DNA reads TGTGCCAGCAGCCCCGGACTAGCGGGAGGGCCGGGCGAGCAGTACTTC. Its protein is CASSPGLAGGPGEQYF. The J gene is TRBJ2-7, the V gene TRBV6-6, with 15 bases that match TRBD2. The CDR3 is 16 amino acids. Germline V lookup: CDR1 MNHNY, CDR2 SVGAGI (reference sequence). Germline trimming cut 6 bases from V and 6 bases from J; bases unmatched to any gene: 9.